This T cell receptor (beta chain) stems from a study of technical replicates of blood from several donors. Assay: immunoSEQ multiplex PCR; the TCRdb copy retains only in-frame clones and omits some. The table includes around 13,000 clones, about 94% detected once. The sample comprised PBMCs. This TCR was recovered from a human donor in good health.

As DNA, the CDR3 is TGTGCCAGCAGTGAGGTAGGGAGTCCCAATGAGCAGTTCTTC. Its protein product is CASSEVGSPNEQFF. V gene TRBV25-1 combines with J gene TRBJ2-1, with a tentative D call TRBD2 (5 bases). CDR3 size: 14 residues. CDR1 and CDR2 from the germline V gene are MGHDK and SYGVNS. Between the trimmed V and J ends, which lost 3 bases and 6 bases, there was a span of 12 bases.